A selection of T cell receptor beta chains follows, all from one sample in a study of Graves' ophthalmopathy and Graves' hyperthyroidism. TCRdb called the multiplex PCR reads again in MiXCR, with one record for every CDR3 protein. The sample has roughly 300,000 distinct CDR3 sequences; around a sixth are singletons. The sequenced sample consisted of peripheral blood. These receptor sequences come from an adult man with Graves' ophthalmopathy. CDR3s include the opening cysteine and the closing phenylalanine or tryptophan. The D gene is left open where the match is weak. Where a row states a size, it is once, few, many or the class of an expanded clone; other rows omit it.

TRBV7-2	13	many	TRBJ1-1	-	TGTGCCAGCAGGGAAATGATGAACACTGAAGCTTTCTTT	CASREMMNTEAFF
TRBV19	16	many	TRBJ2-2	TRBD2	TGTGCCAGTAGTGAGGGGACTAGCGCGAACACCGGGGAGCTGTTTTTT	CASSEGTSANTGELFF
TRBV28	13	-	TRBJ1-5	-	TGTGCCAGCAGTTTATCCACGGATCAGCCCCAGCATTTT	CASSLSTDQPQHF
TRBV4-2	14	many	TRBJ2-5	-	TGTGCCAGCAGCCAAGGCCGGACCCAAGAGACCCAGTACTTC	CASSQGRTQETQYF
TRBV20-1	14	many	TRBJ1-2	-	TGCAGTGCTAGGGCAGGTCTGGAGGCATATGGCTACACCTTC	CSARAGLEAYGYTF
TRBV30	14	-	TRBJ1-5	TRBD1	TGTGCCTGGAGACCCGGGACAGGGGATCAGCCCCAGCATTTT	CAWRPGTGDQPQHF
TRBV2	15	many	TRBJ2-2	-	TGTGCCAGCAGTGTTAGGAGCGGGTTAACCGGGGAGCTGTTTTTT	CASSVRSGLTGELFF
TRBV19	16	many	TRBJ1-2	-	TGTGCCAGCAACTCGGGTCGGACGGCCACTAACTATGGCTACACCTTC	CASNSGRTATNYGYTF
TRBV27	16	-	TRBJ1-2	-	TGTGCCAGCAGAACTTTCCGGGACCCAGCCGTTCGTGGCTACACCTTC	CASRTFRDPAVRGYTF
TRBV6-2/TRBV6-3	17	many	TRBJ2-3	-	TGTGCCAGCAGTTCTGGGCTCGTAGTTCAAGGGACAGATACGCAGTATTTT	CASSSGLVVQGTDTQYF
TRBV6-5	14	-	TRBJ2-5	-	TGTGCCAGCAGTTCGCCGGGGAAGGGGGAGACCCAGTACTTC	CASSSPGKGETQYF
TRBV10-3	13	many	TRBJ1-1	-	TGTGCCATCAGTTTGTCCAGGGAAACTGAAGCTTTCTTT	CAISLSRETEAFF
TRBV29-1	16	many	TRBJ1-1	TRBD1	TGCAGCGTACGTCCGGGACAGGGGCTGAAGAACACTGAAGCTTTCTTT	CSVRPGQGLKNTEAFF
TRBV5-1	16	many	TRBJ1-1	TRBD1	TGCGCCAGCAGGCGGACAGGGTTAGAAAAAAACACTGAAGCTTTCTTT	CASRRTGLEKNTEAFF
TRBV7-2	14	many	TRBJ2-5	TRBD2	TGTGCCAGCAGCTTAGGCCGGGGAGGGAGGGCCCAGTACTTC	CASSLGRGGRAQYF
TRBV11-2	14	many	TRBJ1-4	-	TGTGCCAGCTACTCAGGGGACGGTCGGGAAAAACTGTTTTTT	CASYSGDGREKLFF
TRBV5-1	15	many	TRBJ1-1	-	TGCGCCAGCAGCTTCGAAGGAAGGGCGGCGACTGAAGCTTTCTTT	CASSFEGRAATEAFF
TRBV13	13	many	TRBJ1-2	TRBD1	TGTGCCAGCAGCTCCAGGACAGGGGATGGCTACACCTTC	CASSSRTGDGYTF
TRBV5-8	15	many	TRBJ2-7	TRBD1	TGTGCCAGCAGCGCCCGGGACAGGGTAATCGGGGAGCAGTACTTC	CASSARDRVIGEQYF
TRBV3-1	15	-	TRBJ2-7	TRBD2	TGTGCCAGCAGCCGGAATATAGCGGGAGTCTACGAGCAGTACTTC	CASSRNIAGVYEQYF
TRBV13	16	once	TRBJ1-1	-	TGTGCCAGCAGCTCCACTTCGGGGCCTCCGAACACTGAAGCTTTCTTT	CASSSTSGPPNTEAFF
TRBV9	15	many	TRBJ2-7	-	TGTGCCAGCAGCGCCTACCCGGGGGACCTCTACGAGCAGTACTTC	CASSAYPGDLYEQYF
TRBV13	16	many	TRBJ2-7	-	TGTGCCAGCAGCTTAGGGTGGCAGGGGGGAAACTACGAGCAGTACTTC	CASSLGWQGGNYEQYF
TRBV10-3	13	many	TRBJ2-5	-	TGTGCCACCCTAGACAGTTACCAAGAGACCCAGTACTTC	CATLDSYQETQYF
TRBV2	13	many	TRBJ2-2	-	TGTGCCAGCAAGAGGCTTAACACCGGGGAGCTGTTTTTT	CASKRLNTGELFF
TRBV7-9	14	-	TRBJ2-2	-	TGTGCCAGCAGCTTATCTTGGGGGACCGGGGAGCTGTTTTTT	CASSLSWGTGELFF
TRBV7-2	11	-	TRBJ1-5	-	TGTGCCAGCAGTCAAGGGAAGCCCCAGCATTTT	CASSQGKPQHF
TRBV30	12	many	TRBJ1-2	-	TGTGCCAGGCAGGGGAACGACTATGGCTACACCTTC	CARQGNDYGYTF
TRBV7-2	15	many	TRBJ2-2	TRBD1	TGTGCCAGCAGCCTCCGGACAGGGTACACCGGGGAGCTGTTTTTT	CASSLRTGYTGELFF
TRBV7-2	15	many	TRBJ2-5	-	TGTGCCAGCAGCTTACCCCGCGGCGGCCAAGAGACCCAGTACTTC	CASSLPRGGQETQYF
TRBV6-1	14	few	TRBJ1-5	TRBD1	TGTGCCAGCAGTGAAAACAGGGGTAGCCAGCCCCAGCATTTT	CASSENRGSQPQHF
TRBV19	16	many	TRBJ1-5	TRBD1	TGTGCCAGTAGAAGTCAGGGGGCGAGGAGCAATCAGCCCCAGCATTTT	CASRSQGARSNQPQHF
TRBV6-5	14	many	TRBJ1-2	-	TGTGCCAGCAGTTACTCGTCGATTAACTATGGCTACACCTTC	CASSYSSINYGYTF
TRBV30	17	many	TRBJ2-7	TRBD2	TGTGCCTGGAGTCGATTAGCGGGAGATCTGACATCCTACGAGCAGTACTTC	CAWSRLAGDLTSYEQYF
TRBV30	13	-	TRBJ2-2	TRBD2	TGTGCCTGGGCGGGGGGGCGCACCGGGGAGCTGTTTTTT	CAWAGGRTGELFF
TRBV12-5	13	-	TRBJ2-2	-	TGTGCTAGTGGTTTGTTGTCGATCGGGGAGCTGTTTTTT	CASGLLSIGELFF
TRBV6-1	14	-	TRBJ1-1	-	TGTGCCAGCAGTCAAGTACTCAGGAACACTGAAGCTTACTTT	CASSQVLRNTEAYF
TRBV12-3/TRBV12-4	13	few	TRBJ1-5	-	TGTGCCAGCAGTCTCCCTAACCCCGGGCCCCAGCATTTT	CASSLPNPGPQHF
TRBV9	15	many	TRBJ2-7	-	TGTGCCAGCAGCGCCGGACCAGGGGCAGGCTACGAGCAGTACTTC	CASSAGPGAGYEQYF
TRBV5-1	14	many	TRBJ1-5	-	TGCGCCAGCAGCCCTGGGGATAGCAATCAGCCCCAGCATTTT	CASSPGDSNQPQHF
TRBV5-1	13	many	TRBJ1-1	-	TGCGCCAGCAGCTCGGCGAGGGGCACTGAAGCTTTCTTT	CASSSARGTEAFF
TRBV2	13	many	TRBJ2-7	-	TGTGCCAGCAATAGACAGTCTGCCTACGAGCAGTACTTC	CASNRQSAYEQYF
TRBV14	13	many	TRBJ1-2	-	TGTGCCAGCAGCCATCGTTCTGTTGGAGGCTACACCTTC	CASSHRSVGGYTF
TRBV7-2	13	-	TRBJ1-3	-	TGTGCCAGCAGCTCCCAGACGGGGAACACCATATATTTT	CASSSQTGNTIYF
TRBV29-1	13	many	TRBJ1-1	TRBD1	TGCAGCGTTAGACAGGGTCGGAACACTGAAGCTTTCTTT	CSVRQGRNTEAFF
TRBV28	14	many	TRBJ1-2	TRBD1	TGTGCCACCCCGACAGGGTCCGGGGGCGATGGCTACACCTTC	CATPTGSGGDGYTF
TRBV27	15	many	TRBJ1-5	TRBD1	TGTGCCAGCAGTTTACCCCGGGAAGGGGGCCAGCCCCAGCATTTT	CASSLPREGGQPQHF
TRBV6-2/TRBV6-3	18	many	TRBJ2-7	-	TGTGCCAGCAGTTACTCCTCCATCCCGGGTGCCCAAAAACTCGAGCAGTACTTC	CASSYSSIPGAQKLEQYF
TRBV5-1	14	many	TRBJ1-1	TRBD1	TGCGCCAGCAGCTTGGGGGGACAGGGGACTGAAGCTTTCTTT	CASSLGGQGTEAFF
TRBV6-2/TRBV6-3	18	many	TRBJ2-7	-	TGTGCCAGCAGTTACCCGCCACAACTAGCAACAGGAGGATACGAGCAGTACTTC	CASSYPPQLATGGYEQYF
TRBV5-1	14	many	TRBJ2-5	-	TGCGCCAGCAGCCCATACGACGGGCAAGAGACCCAGTACTTC	CASSPYDGQETQYF